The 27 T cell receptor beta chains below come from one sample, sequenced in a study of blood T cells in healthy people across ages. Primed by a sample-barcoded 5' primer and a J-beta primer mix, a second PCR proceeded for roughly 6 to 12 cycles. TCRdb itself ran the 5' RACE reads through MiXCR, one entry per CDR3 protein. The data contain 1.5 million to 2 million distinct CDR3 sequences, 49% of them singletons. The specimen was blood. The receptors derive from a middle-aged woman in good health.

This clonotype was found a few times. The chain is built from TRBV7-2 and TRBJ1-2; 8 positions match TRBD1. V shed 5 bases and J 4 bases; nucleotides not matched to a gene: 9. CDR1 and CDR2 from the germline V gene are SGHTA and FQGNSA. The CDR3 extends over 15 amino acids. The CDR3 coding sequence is TGTGCCAGCAGCCCTCGGACAGGGTTGCCCTATGGCTACACCTTC. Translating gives CASSPRTGLPYGYTF.

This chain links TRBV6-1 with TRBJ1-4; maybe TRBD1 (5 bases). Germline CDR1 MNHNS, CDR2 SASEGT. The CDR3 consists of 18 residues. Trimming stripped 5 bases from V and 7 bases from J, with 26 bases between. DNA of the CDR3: TGTGCCAGCAGTCCCATCGACCAGGGACCCCGAACAGGTGAAAAACTGTTTTTT. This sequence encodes CASSPIDQGPRTGEKLFF.

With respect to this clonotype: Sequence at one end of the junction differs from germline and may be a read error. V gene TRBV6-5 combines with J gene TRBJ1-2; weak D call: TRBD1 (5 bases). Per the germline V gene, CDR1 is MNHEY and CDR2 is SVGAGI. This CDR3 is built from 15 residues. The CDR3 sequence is CASSYTGTANYGHTF. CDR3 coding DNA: TGTGCCAGCAGTTACACGGGGACCGCTAACTATGGCCACACCTTC.

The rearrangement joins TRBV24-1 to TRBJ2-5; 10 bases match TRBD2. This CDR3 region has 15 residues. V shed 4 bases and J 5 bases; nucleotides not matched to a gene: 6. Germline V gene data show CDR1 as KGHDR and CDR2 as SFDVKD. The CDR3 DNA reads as TGTGCCACCAGTGACCCGGGACTAGCGATGGAGACCCAGTACTTC. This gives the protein CATSDPGLAMETQYF.

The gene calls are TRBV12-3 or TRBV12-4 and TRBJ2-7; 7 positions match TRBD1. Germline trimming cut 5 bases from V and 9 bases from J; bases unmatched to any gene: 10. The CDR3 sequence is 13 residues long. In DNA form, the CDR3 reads TGTGCCAGCAGTCCCCAACAGACAGGGACGCAGTACTTC. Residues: CASSPQQTGTQYF.

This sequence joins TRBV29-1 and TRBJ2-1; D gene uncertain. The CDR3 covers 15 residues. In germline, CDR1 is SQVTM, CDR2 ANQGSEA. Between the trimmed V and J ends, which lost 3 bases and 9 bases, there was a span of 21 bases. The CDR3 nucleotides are TGCAGCGTTGATTCACGGAACCACCTGGGGTCTGAGCAGTTCTTC. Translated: CSVDSRNHLGSEQFF.

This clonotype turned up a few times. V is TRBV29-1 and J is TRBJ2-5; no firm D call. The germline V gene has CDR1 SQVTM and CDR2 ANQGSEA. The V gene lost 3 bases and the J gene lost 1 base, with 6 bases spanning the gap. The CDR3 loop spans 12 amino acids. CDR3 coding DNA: TGCAGCGTTGAGGGGATCCAAGAGACCCAGTACTTC. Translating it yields CSVEGIQETQYF.

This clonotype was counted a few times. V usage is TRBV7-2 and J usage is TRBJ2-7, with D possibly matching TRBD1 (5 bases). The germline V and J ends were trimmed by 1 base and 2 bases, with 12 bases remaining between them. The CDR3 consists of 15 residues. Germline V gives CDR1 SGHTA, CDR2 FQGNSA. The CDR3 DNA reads TGTGCCAGCAGCTTAGGGGTGGACAAAGCCTACGAGCAGTACTTC. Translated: CASSLGVDKAYEQYF.

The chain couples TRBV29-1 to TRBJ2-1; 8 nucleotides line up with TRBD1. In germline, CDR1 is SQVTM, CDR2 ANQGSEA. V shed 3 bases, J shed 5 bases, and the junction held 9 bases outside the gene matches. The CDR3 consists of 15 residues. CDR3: CSVDDRQGSHNEQFF. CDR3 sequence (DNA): TGCAGCGTTGATGATAGACAGGGGAGTCACAATGAGCAGTTCTTC.

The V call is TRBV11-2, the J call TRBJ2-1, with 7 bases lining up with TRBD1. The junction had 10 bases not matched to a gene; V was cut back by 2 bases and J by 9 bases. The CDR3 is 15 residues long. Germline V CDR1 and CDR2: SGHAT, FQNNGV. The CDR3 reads CASSLMGEGAGEQFF. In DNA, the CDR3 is TGTGCCAGCAGCTTAATGGGCGAGGGGGCGGGTGAGCAGTTCTTC.

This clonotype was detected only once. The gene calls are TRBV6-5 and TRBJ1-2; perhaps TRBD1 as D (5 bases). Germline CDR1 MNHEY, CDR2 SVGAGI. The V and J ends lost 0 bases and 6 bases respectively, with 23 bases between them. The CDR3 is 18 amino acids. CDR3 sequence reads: CASSYSSKGTGENHGYTF. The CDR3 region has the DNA TGTGCCAGCAGTTACTCGTCAAAAGGAACAGGAGAGAACCATGGCTACACCTTC.

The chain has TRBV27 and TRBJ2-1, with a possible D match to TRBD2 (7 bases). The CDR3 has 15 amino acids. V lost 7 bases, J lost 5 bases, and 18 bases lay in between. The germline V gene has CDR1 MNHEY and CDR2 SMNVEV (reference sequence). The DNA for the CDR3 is TGTGCCAGCACCCAAGGGCGGGGGCCAAACAATGAGCAGTTCTTC. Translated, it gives CASTQGRGPNNEQFF.

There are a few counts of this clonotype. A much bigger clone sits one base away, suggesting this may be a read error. The DNA of the CDR3 is TGTGCCAGCAGCTTAGTGTCCCAACCCGTGACAGGGGTTGTCTATGGCTACACCTTC. It translates to CASSLVSQPVTGVVYGYTF. V and J are TRBV7-9 and TRBJ1-2, with TRBD1 identical over 8 bases. The V gene's germline CDR1 is SEHNR and CDR2 FQNEAQ (reference sequence). The CDR3 is made up of 19 amino acids. After removal of 1 base from V and 4 bases from J, the junction contained 17 bases not matched to a gene.

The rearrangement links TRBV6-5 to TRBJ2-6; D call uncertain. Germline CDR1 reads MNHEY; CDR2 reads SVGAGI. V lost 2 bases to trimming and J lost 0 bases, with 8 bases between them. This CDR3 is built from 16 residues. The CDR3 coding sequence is TGTGCCAGCAGTTACATTTTCAGCTCTGGGGCCAACGTCCTGACTTTC. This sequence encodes CASSYIFSSGANVLTF.

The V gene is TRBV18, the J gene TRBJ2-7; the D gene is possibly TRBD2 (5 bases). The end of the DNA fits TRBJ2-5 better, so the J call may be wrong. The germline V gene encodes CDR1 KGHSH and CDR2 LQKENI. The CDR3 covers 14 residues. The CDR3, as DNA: TGTGCCAGCTCACCACGATCCGGGGTGGAGACCCAGTACTTC. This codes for CASSPRSGVETQYF.

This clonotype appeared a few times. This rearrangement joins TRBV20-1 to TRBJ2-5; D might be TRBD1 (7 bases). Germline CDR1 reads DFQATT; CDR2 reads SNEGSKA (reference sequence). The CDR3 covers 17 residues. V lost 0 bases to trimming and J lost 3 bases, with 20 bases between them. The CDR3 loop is CSARDLRTGGTEETQYF. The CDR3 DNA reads TGCAGTGCTAGAGATCTCCGGACGGGCGGGACAGAAGAGACCCAGTACTTC.

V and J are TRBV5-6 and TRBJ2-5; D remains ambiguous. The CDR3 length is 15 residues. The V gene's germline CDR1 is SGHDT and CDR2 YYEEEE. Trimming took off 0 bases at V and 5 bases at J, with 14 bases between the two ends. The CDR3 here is CASSLALWTRETQYF. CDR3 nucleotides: TGTGCCAGCAGCTTGGCCCTTTGGACGAGGGAGACCCAGTACTTC.

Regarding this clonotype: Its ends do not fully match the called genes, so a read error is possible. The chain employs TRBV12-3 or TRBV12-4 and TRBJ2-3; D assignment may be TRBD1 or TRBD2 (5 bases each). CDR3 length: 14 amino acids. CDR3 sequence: CASKRFSSTGTQYF. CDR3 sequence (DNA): TGTGCCAGCAAGCGATTTTCTAGCACAGGTACGCAGTATTTT.

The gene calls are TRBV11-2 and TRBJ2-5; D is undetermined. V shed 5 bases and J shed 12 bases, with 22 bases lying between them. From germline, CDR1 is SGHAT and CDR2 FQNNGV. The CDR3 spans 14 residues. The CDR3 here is CASSMPSRVFRKYF. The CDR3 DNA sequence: TGTGCCAGCAGCATGCCCAGCCGGGTCTTTCGCAAGTACTTC.

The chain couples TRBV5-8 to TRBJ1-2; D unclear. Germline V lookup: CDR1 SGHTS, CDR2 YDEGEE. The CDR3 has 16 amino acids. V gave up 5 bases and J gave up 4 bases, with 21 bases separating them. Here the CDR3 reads CASSPAGSQRSYGYTF. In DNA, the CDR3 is TGTGCCAGCAGTCCGGCCGGCTCTCAGAGGTCCTATGGCTACACCTTC.

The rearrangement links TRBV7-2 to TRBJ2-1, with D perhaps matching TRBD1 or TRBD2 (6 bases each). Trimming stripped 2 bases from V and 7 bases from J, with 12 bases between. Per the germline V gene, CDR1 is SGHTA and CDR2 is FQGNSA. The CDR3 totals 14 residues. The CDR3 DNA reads TGTGCCAGCAGCTTAATCCCGGGGGCAAATGAGCAGTTCTTC. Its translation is CASSLIPGANEQFF.

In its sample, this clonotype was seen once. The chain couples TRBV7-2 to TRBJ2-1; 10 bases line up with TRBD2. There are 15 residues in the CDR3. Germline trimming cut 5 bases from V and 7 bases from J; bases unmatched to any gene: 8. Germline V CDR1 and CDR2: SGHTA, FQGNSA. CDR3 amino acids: CASSHSGGQSNEQFF. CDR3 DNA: TGTGCCAGCAGCCATAGCGGGGGGCAATCAAATGAGCAGTTCTTC.

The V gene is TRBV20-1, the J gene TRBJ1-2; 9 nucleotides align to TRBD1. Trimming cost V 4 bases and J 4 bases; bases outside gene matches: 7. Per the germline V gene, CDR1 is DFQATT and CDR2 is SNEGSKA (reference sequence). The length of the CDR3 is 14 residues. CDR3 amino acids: CSATQGQGFYGYTF. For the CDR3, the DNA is TGCAGTGCTACCCAGGGACAGGGATTCTATGGCTACACCTTC.

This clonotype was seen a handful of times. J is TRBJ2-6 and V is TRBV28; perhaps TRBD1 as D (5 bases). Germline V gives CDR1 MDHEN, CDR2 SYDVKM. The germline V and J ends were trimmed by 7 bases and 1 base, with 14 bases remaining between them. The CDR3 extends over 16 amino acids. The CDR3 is CASTTQVTSGANVLTF. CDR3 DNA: TGTGCCAGCACCACACAGGTTACTTCTGGGGCCAACGTCCTGACTTTC.

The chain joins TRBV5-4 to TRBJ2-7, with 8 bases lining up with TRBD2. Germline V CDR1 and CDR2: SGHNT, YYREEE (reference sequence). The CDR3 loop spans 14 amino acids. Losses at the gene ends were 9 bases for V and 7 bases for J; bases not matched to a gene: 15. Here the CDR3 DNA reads TGTGCCAATTCCCCCGGGGGGGTCTACAATGAGCAGTACTTC. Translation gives CANSPGGVYNEQYF. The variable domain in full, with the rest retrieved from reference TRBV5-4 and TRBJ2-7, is ETGVTQSPTHLIKTRGQQVTLRCSSQSGHNTVSWYQQALGQGPQFIFQYYREEENGRGNFPPRFSGLQFPNYSSELNVNALELDDSALYLCANSPGGVYNEQYFGPGTRLTVT.

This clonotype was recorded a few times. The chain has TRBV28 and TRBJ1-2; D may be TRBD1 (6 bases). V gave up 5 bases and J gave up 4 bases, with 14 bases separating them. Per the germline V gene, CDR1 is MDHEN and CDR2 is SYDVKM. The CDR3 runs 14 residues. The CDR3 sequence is CASSPQGPVYGYTF. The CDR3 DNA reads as TGTGCCAGCAGTCCCCAGGGGCCCGTCTATGGCTACACCTTC.

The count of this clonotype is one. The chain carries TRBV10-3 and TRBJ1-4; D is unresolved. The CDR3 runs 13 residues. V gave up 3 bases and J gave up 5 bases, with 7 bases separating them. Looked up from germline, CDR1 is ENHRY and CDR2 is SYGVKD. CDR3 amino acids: CAISELGNEKLFF. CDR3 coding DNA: TGTGCCATCAGTGAATTGGGAAATGAAAAACTGTTTTTT.